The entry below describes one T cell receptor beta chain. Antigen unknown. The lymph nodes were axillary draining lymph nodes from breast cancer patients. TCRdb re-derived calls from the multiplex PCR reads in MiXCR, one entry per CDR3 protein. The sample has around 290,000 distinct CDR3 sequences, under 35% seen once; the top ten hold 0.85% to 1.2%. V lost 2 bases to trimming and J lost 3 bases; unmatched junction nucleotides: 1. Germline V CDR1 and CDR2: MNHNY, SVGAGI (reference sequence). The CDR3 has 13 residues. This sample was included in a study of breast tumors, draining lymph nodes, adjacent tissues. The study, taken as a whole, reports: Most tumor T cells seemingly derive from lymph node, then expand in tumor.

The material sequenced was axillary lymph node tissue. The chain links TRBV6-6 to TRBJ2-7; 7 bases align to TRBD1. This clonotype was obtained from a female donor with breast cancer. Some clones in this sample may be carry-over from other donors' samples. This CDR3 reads CASSYGTVYEQYF. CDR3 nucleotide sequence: TGTGCCAGCAGTTACGGGACAGTCTACGAGCAGTACTTC.